This TCR beta chain derives from a study of TIL therapy for anti-PD-1-resistant metastatic lung cancer. Whole-study results and caveats: TIL cultures after expansion showed higher clonality and lower diversity than baseline tumor (median roughly 6% vs 31%).

The libraries were made with immunoSEQ v3. Profiled with immunoSEQ multiplex PCR; TCRdb holds only in-frame clones, not every one. The sample includes 95,000 or so clones, about three fifths of them seen just once. As regards this clone: The antigen remains undetermined.

This sample's time point: pre-treatment sample, taken before nivolumab and TIL therapy. The tumor samples were excised metastases, mostly pleural nodules or supraclavicular lymph nodes. The source was tumor tissue, collected at baseline. The clonotype was recovered from a person aged 25-85 years with non-small cell lung cancer.

CDR3 residues: CASSFGLCGSSGANVLTF. The CDR3 nucleotides read TGTGCCAGCAGCTTTGGACTTTGCGGGAGCTCTGGGGCCAACGTCCTGACTTTC. The genes are TRBV12-1 and TRBJ2-6; the DNA was not compared with TRBD2, the D call given in the table. TRBV12-1 is a documented pseudogene. The CDR3 extends over 18 amino acids.